This passage covers 10 T cell receptor beta chains from one sample sequenced in a study of monozygotic twins with inflammatory bowel disease. TCRdb reprocessed the 5' RACE reads, keeping one entry per CDR3 protein, no DNA. This sample's table has over 120,000 distinct CDR3 sequences. Sequencing was done on a sample of blood. The origin of the receptors is a human donor with ulcerative colitis or Crohn's disease, or a healthy co-twin of an affected twin (not recorded which).

The CDR3 loop is CSASRTNEKLFF. The rearrangement uses TRBV20-1 and TRBJ1-4. Germline CDR1 DFQATT, CDR2 SNEGSKA (reference sequence). The CDR3 consists of 12 residues.

The chain employs TRBV5-1 and TRBJ2-5; TCRdb indicates TRBD2, and absent DNA this call remains unverified. The CDR3 runs 15 residues. Germline V gene lookup returns CDR1 SGHRS and CDR2 YFSETQ. CDR3 in amino acids: CASSRGLAGAETQYF.

The V call is TRBV2, the J call TRBJ1-5. The CDR3 runs to 13 residues. CDR1 and CDR2 (germline): SNHLY, FYNNEI. The CDR3 loop reads CASSDGRSQPQHF. Variable domain in full (rest from reference TRBV2 and TRBJ1-5): EPEVTQTPSHQVTQMGQEVILRCVPISNHLYFYWYRQILGQKVEFLVSFYNNEISEKSEIFDDQFSVERPDGSNFTLKIRSTKLEDSAMYFCASSDGRSQPQHFGDGTRLSIL.

The gene calls are TRBV5-1 and TRBJ2-3; the TRBD2 assignment by TCRdb is unverifiable without DNA. In germline, CDR1 is SGHRS, CDR2 YFSETQ. CDR3 length equals 15 residues. CDR3 amino acids: CASSFYGGGADTQYF.

The chain carries TRBV12-3 or TRBV12-4 and TRBJ2-3; TCRdb gives TRBD1 as the D gene, but with no DNA this cannot be confirmed. CDR3 length equals 14 residues. The CDR3 sequence is CASSPGERTDTQYF.

The chain has TRBV19 and TRBJ2-4; TCRdb returns TRBD1, unconfirmable since there is no DNA. Germline V gene data show CDR1 as LNHDA and CDR2 as SQIVND (reference sequence). The length of the CDR3 is 17 residues. The CDR3 loop reads CASSIDLGGVAKNIQYF.

The chain employs TRBV20-1 and TRBJ2-7; TCRdb names TRBD1, which stays unverified in the absence of DNA. This CDR3 is built from 13 residues. Germline V lookup: CDR1 DFQATT, CDR2 SNEGSKA (reference sequence). CDR3 sequence reads: CSANPTGNYEQYF.

The chain combines TRBV5-1 with TRBJ1-2; the TRBD1 assignment by TCRdb is unverifiable without DNA. This CDR3 comprises 19 residues. Germline assignment: CDR1 SGHRS and CDR2 YFSETQ. The CDR3: CASSLTGGTRFDVSYGYTF.

The chain recombines TRBV7-8 with TRBJ2-3; TCRdb proposes TRBD2, but this gene call is untestable without DNA. Germline V gene lookup returns CDR1 SGHVS and CDR2 FQNEAQ. There are 14 residues in the CDR3. The CDR3 spells CASSITSGTDTQYF.

The genes are TRBV5-1 and TRBJ1-5. Germline V gene lookup returns CDR1 SGHRS and CDR2 YFSETQ. The CDR3 runs 13 residues. CDR3: CASSSEVNQPQHF.